A selection of T cell receptor beta chains follows, all from one sample in a study of CD8 T cells in Susac syndrome. MiXCR, run by TCRdb on the immunoSEQ multiplex PCR reads, gives a single entry per CDR3 protein. The sample has approximately 140,000 distinct CDR3 sequences, around 95% seen once; the top ten hold 0.11%. Sequenced sample: CD4+ T cells from PBMCs. These receptors came from a human donor with multiple sclerosis. Both conserved end residues are part of each CDR3. Fields, in order: V gene, J gene, D gene, CDR3 DNA, CDR3 protein. A D gene is named only where the DNA matches it firmly.

v_call: TRBV3-1; j_call: TRBJ1-2; d_call: TRBD1; cdr3_nt: TGTGCCAGCAGCCAAGGAGGTCCGGACAGGGTTAACTATGGCTACACCTTC; cdr3_aa: CASSQGGPDRVNYGYTF
v_call: TRBV30; j_call: TRBJ2-3; d_call: -; cdr3_nt: TGTGCCTGCTCACAGGATGACACAGATACGCAGTATTTT; cdr3_aa: CACSQDDTDTQYF
v_call: TRBV4-3; j_call: TRBJ2-2; d_call: -; cdr3_nt: TGCGCCAGCAGCGAGACGAACACCGGGGAGCTGTTTTTT; cdr3_aa: CASSETNTGELFF
v_call: TRBV5-1; j_call: TRBJ1-6; d_call: -; cdr3_nt: TGCGCCAGCAGCTTGCCGTCGAGCGATACACCCCTCCACTTT; cdr3_aa: CASSLPSSDTPLHF
v_call: TRBV27; j_call: TRBJ2-3; d_call: TRBD1; cdr3_nt: TGTGCCAGCAGTTTATCGAGCAGGGGGCGTGCAGATACGCAGTATTTT; cdr3_aa: CASSLSSRGRADTQYF
v_call: TRBV2; j_call: TRBJ2-7; d_call: TRBD2; cdr3_nt: TGTGCCAGCGTTTTGGGACTAGCCTCCTTC; cdr3_aa: CASVLGLASF
v_call: TRBV7-3; j_call: TRBJ2-5; d_call: TRBD2; cdr3_nt: TGTGCCAGCAGCCCTAGCGGGGGGGCCGATGGAGGGCAAGAGACCCAGTACTTC; cdr3_aa: CASSPSGGADGGQETQYF
v_call: TRBV6-2/TRBV6-3; j_call: TRBJ2-2; d_call: -; cdr3_nt: TGTGCCAGCAGTTACTCTTCGGATCCTGGGGACTTTAACACCGGGGAGCTGTTTTTT; cdr3_aa: CASSYSSDPGDFNTGELFF
v_call: TRBV28; j_call: TRBJ2-7; d_call: -; cdr3_nt: TGTGCCAGCAGTTTAGCCGGGGCGCATTACGAGCAGTACTTC; cdr3_aa: CASSLAGAHYEQYF
v_call: TRBV27; j_call: TRBJ1-1; d_call: -; cdr3_nt: TGTGCCAGCAGTTTGAGACAGAACACTGAAGCTTTCTTT; cdr3_aa: CASSLRQNTEAFF
v_call: TRBV19; j_call: TRBJ2-3; d_call: -; cdr3_nt: TGTGCCAGTAGTATCTCGGGGCCCAGAAGAACGCAGTATTTT; cdr3_aa: CASSISGPRRTQYF
v_call: TRBV29-1; j_call: TRBJ2-5; d_call: -; cdr3_nt: TGCAGCGGGGGGCAGGGCCAAGAGACCCAGTACTTC; cdr3_aa: CSGGQGQETQYF
v_call: TRBV7-9; j_call: TRBJ2-6; d_call: -; cdr3_nt: TGTGCCAGCAGCCCCCTCTTAGCTCTGGGGGCCAACGTCCTGACTTTC; cdr3_aa: CASSPLLALGANVLTF
v_call: TRBV7-2; j_call: TRBJ1-6; d_call: -; cdr3_nt: TGTGCCAGCAGCTTGGGGCAGGCGGAGTATTCACCCCTCCACTTT; cdr3_aa: CASSLGQAEYSPLHF
v_call: TRBV6-1; j_call: TRBJ2-3; d_call: TRBD2; cdr3_nt: TGTGCCAGCAGTGCCCTTCGGGGGGTGAGTTGGACAGATACGCAGTATTTT; cdr3_aa: CASSALRGVSWTDTQYF
v_call: TRBV7-9; j_call: TRBJ1-1; d_call: -; cdr3_nt: TGTGCCAGCAGCTTAGCGCTGGGGAACACTGAAGCTTTCTTT; cdr3_aa: CASSLALGNTEAFF
v_call: TRBV12-3/TRBV12-4; j_call: TRBJ2-5; d_call: -; cdr3_nt: TGTGCCAGCAGTCCTAATACGGGGATCGAGGAGACCCAGTACTTC; cdr3_aa: CASSPNTGIEETQYF
v_call: TRBV6-2/TRBV6-3; j_call: TRBJ2-3; d_call: TRBD2; cdr3_nt: TGTGCCAGCAGACCCCTAAGCGGGGTGAGCACAGATACGCAGTATTTT; cdr3_aa: CASRPLSGVSTDTQYF